The 10 T cell receptor beta chains in this list originate from one sample, sequenced in a study of response to subunit inactivated influenza vaccine. One entry per CDR3 protein results from TCRdb running MiXCR on the RT-PCR reads. Among 600,000 to 850,000 distinct CDR3 sequences listed, about 14% were seen once. The input for sequencing was PBMCs from blood, taken 14 days before vaccination. The receptor set was obtained from a man aged 50-60 years who received an inactivated influenza vaccine.

This clonotype has a handful of counts. The chain couples TRBV5-1 to TRBJ1-2; TRBD1 agrees at 8 bases. V lost 5 bases to trimming and J lost 4 bases; unmatched junction nucleotides: 4. CDR3 size: 13 residues. Germline V CDR1 and CDR2: SGHRS, YFSETQ. In nucleotides, the CDR3 is TGCGCCAGCAGTTGGGACAGGACCTATGGCTACACCTTC. Translating it yields CASSWDRTYGYTF.

This clonotype was found many times. The CDR3 here is CASSSPLAGGRTHEQYF. The CDR3, as DNA: TGTGCCAGCAGTTCCCCCCTGGCGGGGGGCAGAACCCACGAGCAGTACTTC. This chain joins TRBV28 and TRBJ2-7; the match to TRBD2 covers 8 bases. Germline loops: CDR1 MDHEN, CDR2 SYDVKM. The junction had 16 bases not matched to a gene; V was cut back by 4 bases and J by 5 bases. The CDR3 has 17 residues.

This clonotype was seen only a few times. This chain connects TRBV27 to TRBJ2-3; 8 nucleotides align to TRBD2. The CDR3 loop spans 16 amino acids. Germline V gene data show CDR1 as MNHEY and CDR2 as SMNVEV (reference sequence). After removal of 6 bases from V and 6 bases from J, the junction contained 14 bases not matched to a gene. This CDR3 is CASRYGKVAGRDTQYF. The CDR3 DNA sequence: TGTGCCAGCAGATACGGGAAGGTAGCGGGAAGGGATACGCAGTATTTT.

The genes are TRBV4-3 and TRBJ1-6; D remains ambiguous. Germline V gives CDR1 LGHNA, CDR2 YSLEER. The V and J ends lost 0 bases and 5 bases respectively, with 5 bases between them. The CDR3 spans 14 residues. The CDR3 loop is CASSQDSNNSPLHF. CDR3 coding DNA: TGCGCCAGCAGCCAAGACAGCAATAATTCACCCCTCCACTTT.

The table lists this clonotype with many counts. The chain recombines TRBV27 with TRBJ2-7; D perhaps matches TRBD2 (6 bases). Germline-derived CDR1 and CDR2 are MNHEY and SMNVEV (reference sequence). V lost 6 bases to trimming and J lost 5 bases, with 26 bases between them. This CDR3 spans 17 amino acids. The CDR3 bases are TGTGCCAGCAGAACATCAGGGTTCGGGGGTCCCCTGGACGAGCAGTACTTC. It specifies CASRTSGFGGPLDEQYF.

This chain links TRBV6-1 with TRBJ2-1, with 9 bases identical to TRBD2. Germline values: CDR1 MNHNS, CDR2 SASEGT. Trimming cost V 11 bases and J 7 bases; bases outside gene matches: 9. There are 13 residues in the CDR3. This CDR3 reads CAVRREGGNEQFF. The CDR3 DNA sequence: TGTGCCGTTCGGCGGGAGGGAGGGAATGAGCAGTTCTTC.

In this sample, this clonotype turned up many times. The rearrangement links TRBV4-2 to TRBJ1-1, with TRBD1 identical over 7 bases. The CDR3 runs to 14 residues. With 0 bases clipped from V and 6 bases from J, the junction kept 4 bases outside the gene matches. Germline V gene lookup returns CDR1 LGHNA and CDR2 YNFKEQ. The CDR3 sequence: CASSQETGSAEAFF. The CDR3 DNA sequence: TGTGCCAGCAGCCAAGAGACAGGGTCGGCTGAAGCTTTCTTT.

The CDR3 sequence is CASSSGLAGEGQFF. DNA for the CDR3: TGTGCCAGCAGCTCGGGACTAGCGGGAGAGGGGCAGTTCTTC. The chain uses TRBV7-3 and TRBJ2-1, with 14 bases identical to TRBD2. With V trimmed by 4 bases and J by 12 bases, 5 bases remained unmatched. This CDR3 spans 14 amino acids. Germline CDR1 and CDR2: SGHTA and FQGTGA.

There are a few counts of this clonotype. The chain carries TRBV20-1 and TRBJ1-6; D is undetermined. The V gene lost 5 bases and the J gene lost 7 bases, with 9 bases spanning the gap. Germline V gene data show CDR1 as DFQATT and CDR2 as SNEGSKA (reference sequence). The CDR3 sequence is 12 residues long. CDR3 nucleotide sequence: TGCAGTGCTTCCTCTAGGAATTCACCCCTCCACTTT. Translated, it gives CSASSRNSPLHF.

This clonotype was found a few times. The CDR3 loop reads CSARVGGQGIPDTQYF. CDR3 nucleotides: TGCAGTGCTAGAGTGGGCGGACAGGGAATCCCAGATACGCAGTATTTT. The V call is TRBV20-1, the J call TRBJ2-3; 8 bases match TRBD1. Germline CDR1 is DFQATT and CDR2 is SNEGSKA (reference sequence). This CDR3 contains 16 residues. V lost 1 base, J lost 4 bases, and 10 bases stayed unmatched.